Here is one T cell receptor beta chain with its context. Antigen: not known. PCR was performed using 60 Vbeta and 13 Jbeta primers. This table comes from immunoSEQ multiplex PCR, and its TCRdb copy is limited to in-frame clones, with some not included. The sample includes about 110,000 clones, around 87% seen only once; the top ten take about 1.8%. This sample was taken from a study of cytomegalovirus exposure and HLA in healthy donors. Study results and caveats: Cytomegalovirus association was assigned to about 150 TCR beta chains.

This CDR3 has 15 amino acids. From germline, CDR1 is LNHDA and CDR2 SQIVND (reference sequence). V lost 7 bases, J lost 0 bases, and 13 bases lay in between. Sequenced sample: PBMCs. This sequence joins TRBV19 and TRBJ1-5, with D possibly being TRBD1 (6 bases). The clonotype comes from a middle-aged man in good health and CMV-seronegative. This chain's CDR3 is CASNSRGFSNQPQHF. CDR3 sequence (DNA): TGTGCCAGTAACTCAAGGGGGTTTAGCAATCAGCCCCAGCATTTT.